Reported below is one T cell receptor beta chain. Its target is unknown. TCRdb keeps only in-frame clones here, not all; method: immunoSEQ multiplex PCR. The sample has roughly 2.2 million clones; around 90% are singletons. The J segment lost 0 bases and the V segment lost 1 base, leaving 6 bases of the junction unmatched. Germline CDR1 SGHRS, CDR2 YFSETQ. This CDR3 region has 16 residues. The sample is drawn from a study of shared clonotypes between healthy human individuals. Study as a whole: Donor composition was a couple of women and a few men, aged 18 to 49.

Whole-study findings and limits: Four donors showed sharing of 4.5% to 6% of naive CD4 clonotypes.

Sequencing used naive CD4+ T cells from PBMCs. Regarding subset: CD45RA+ positively selected. The TCR comes from a man between 18 and 35 years old in good health. Some clones in this sample may be carry-over from other donors' samples. This sequence joins TRBV5-1 and TRBJ2-7; TRBD1 agrees at 8 bases. The CDR3 spells CASSLLGQGASYEQYF. In DNA, the CDR3 is TGCGCCAGCAGCTTGCTCGGACAGGGCGCCTCCTACGAGCAGTACTTC.